This T cell receptor beta chain was sequenced during a study of T-cell memory formation after mild COVID-19. This clonotype was seen many times. A single record per CDR3 protein comes from TCRdb applying MiXCR to the 5' RACE reads. This sample carries roughly 450,000 distinct CDR3 sequences, about 18% of them seen once, and the ten largest clones take about 12%. V shed 2 bases, J shed 0 bases, and the junction held 4 bases outside the gene matches. The CDR3 consists of 16 residues. Germline V CDR1 and CDR2: SGHTA, FQGNSA. This sequence joins TRBV7-2 and TRBJ2-7; 10 nucleotides align to TRBD2. This sequence was found in an adult woman who had mild COVID-19 (a few samples of this study predate the infection). Cell type and time point are not known. Sequences were obtained from PBMCs or a T cell subset sorted from them (not recorded which). The CDR3 sequence is CASSLQPSGSSYEQYF. The CDR3, as DNA: TGTGCCAGCAGCTTACAACCTAGCGGGAGCTCCTACGAGCAGTACTTC.